The sequence of this T cell receptor beta chain was determined in a study of cytomegalovirus exposure and HLA in healthy donors. Whole-study context: It was reported in a later analysis that the approximately 120 validation repertoires used the same platform as the roughly 700 first-cohort repertoires. Findings and caveats of the study: In the 120 validation repertoires, just under 95% of cluster scores exceeded 0, per a later analysis. Many donors carried some public TCRs, although rarity characterized most TCR sequences.

The germline V gene encodes CDR1 MNHNS and CDR2 SASEGT. The CDR3 length is 15 residues. V gave up 5 bases and J gave up 2 bases, with 14 bases separating them. Of note for this clone: Its antigen is unidentified.

Repertoires were generated with immunoSEQ multiplex PCR, while TCRdb's copy carries only in-frame clones and drops some. This table holds roughly 130,000 clones, 88% found once. The sample comprised PBMCs. The V and J genes are TRBV6-1 and TRBJ2-3; D is ambiguous. The TCR comes from a man between 25 and 39 years old in good health and CMV-seronegative. The chain's CDR3 is CASSMSRKPTDTQYF. Written as DNA, the CDR3 is TGTGCCAGCAGTATGTCCAGGAAACCCACAGATACGCAGTATTTT.